This T cell receptor beta chain was sequenced in a study of blood T cell repertoires in COVID-19 (dated by TCRdb to the early 2020s). Study-wide context: The collaborator samples originated in the United States, Italy and Spain and spanned the acute and convalescent phases of COVID-19. The prospective study material was composed of cDNA or gDNA derived from T cells, B-cell-depleted T cells, or PBMCs. The dataset comprised deeply sampled blood TCRbeta repertoires from subjects exposed to, actively infected with, or recovered from COVID-19. A freely available public database, intended as a resource for researchers studying the immune response to SARS-CoV-2, is where the repertoires were released. Samples were obtained from the ongoing ImmuneRACE study (first 160 participants) and from over 1,000 subjects provided by 6 global collaborators. The sample metadata nearly always contained a de-identified subject ID, COVID-19 status, age in years and sex. Where available, HLA class I and class II types were obtained from metadata supplied by the sample provider rather than from assay-based typing.

Collaborating institutions collected whole blood in K2EDTA tubes following their own protocols. For TCRbeta analysis, collaborator samples were shipped as frozen whole blood, as isolated PBMCs, or as DNA extracted from either sample type. General conclusions and limits of the study: How much clinical and demographic metadata was included differed by source and by participant, and the metadata was provided uncurated.

Counted from cysteine to phenylalanine, this CDR3 has 16 amino acids. Only the CDR3 part of the read is kept: 48 bases, read in frame from the first base. According to the germline V gene (reference sequence), CDR1 reads MNHEY and CDR2 reads SMNVEV. Relative to germline, V is 2 bases shorter and J is 6 bases shorter, with 17 bases between their ends. TCRbeta CDR3 regions were amplified from genomic DNA using the immunoSEQ Assay, a bias-controlled multiplex PCR. Under the source paper's analysis protocol: The number of nucleated cells in each sample was estimated from the amplification of reference gene primers within the assay. Sequence reads were collapsed and filtered to measure the absolute abundance of every unique TCRbeta CDR3 rearrangement. For each sample, productive Simpson clonality was calculated as the square root of Simpson's diversity index across productive rearrangements. Not all clones reach the TCRdb copy of this immuneACCESS table, which keeps in-frame sequences only. Checked studies attribute under half of the gap to unresolved V genes and leave the rest unexplained. V and J calls and clone size are given by that table; D and trimming were obtained from the DNA. The sample records some 45,000 clones, 82% of which are singletons. Together, the top ten hold around 15% of the sample.

Turning to this clone: This receptor's antigen is unknown. The record has no base qualities; no much larger clone is one base away.

Sequencing was performed on peripheral blood. This TCR derives from a human donor in a cohort sampled during active COVID-19. Rearrangement joined TRBV27 to TRBJ1-5, with a tentative D gene TRBD1 over 5 matching bases. The CDR3 region reads CASSLRPGEGFQPQHF. The nucleotide sequence reads as follows: TGTGCCAGCAGTTTACGTCCGGGGGAGGGGTTTCAGCCCCAGCATTTT.